Listed below are T cell receptor beta chains from one sample, sequenced in a study of human T cells and chemical hapten exposure. TCRdb redid the calling of the RACE reads with MiXCR, one entry per CDR3 protein. The sample contains 100,000 or so distinct CDR3 sequences, 8% to 11% of which appear only once. Sequenced material: whole blood, taken in connection with sensitization to the hapten diphenylcyclopropenone (DPC). The origin of the receptors is a man aged 35-49 years with alopecia areata. Some clones in this sample may be carry-over from other donors' samples. CDR3s include the opening cysteine and the closing phenylalanine or tryptophan. D genes are given only for firm matches. A clone size is listed for some rows: how often the clone was seen (once, few, many), or a class if it is expanded.

>many|TRBJ2-2|TRBV3-1|TRBD2
CASSLSGRGTGELFF
TGTGCCAGCAGCCTTAGCGGGAGAGGCACCGGGGAGCTGTTTTTT
>few|TRBJ2-1|TRBV29-1|TRBD1
CSVDGTGAVNEQFF
TGCAGCGTTGACGGGACAGGGGCGGTCAATGAGCAGTTCTTC
>.|TRBJ2-1|TRBV24-1|.
CATSDSTGVNEQFF
TGTGCCACCAGTGATAGTACGGGAGTAAATGAGCAGTTCTTC
>many|TRBJ1-2|TRBV5-4|TRBD1
CASSSRQGYGYTF
TGTGCCAGCAGCTCTAGACAGGGCTATGGCTACACCTTC
>few|TRBJ2-3|TRBV2|TRBD1
CASLTGTGNTDTQYF
TGTGCCAGCCTGACAGGGACAGGCAACACAGATACGCAGTATTTT
>few|TRBJ1-1|TRBV12-3/TRBV12-4|.
CASSLQGGGTEAFF
TGTGCCAGCAGTTTACAGGGTGGTGGCACTGAAGCTTTCTTT
>.|TRBJ2-3|TRBV6-2/TRBV6-3|.
CASSYSRGDWNTDTQYF
TGTGCCAGCAGTTACTCGAGAGGGGACTGGAACACAGATACGCAGTATTTT
>many|TRBJ2-6|TRBV6-1|.
CASSEQGQLVSGANVLTF
TGTGCCAGCAGTGAACAGGGCCAGCTGGTCTCTGGGGCCAACGTCCTGACTTTC
>few|TRBJ2-5|TRBV11-2|.
CASSLAGVGGPQTQYF
TGTGCCAGCAGCTTAGCGGGGGTGGGGGGCCCGCAAACCCAGTACTTC
>few|TRBJ2-3|TRBV7-8|TRBD2
CASSFGLAPESTDTQYF
TGTGCCAGCAGCTTCGGACTAGCGCCGGAGAGCACAGATACGCAGTATTTT
>many|TRBJ1-5|TRBV6-5|.
CASSYSVYSNQPQHF
TGTGCCAGCAGTTACTCGGTGTATAGCAATCAGCCCCAGCATTTT
>.|TRBJ2-1|TRBV6-5|.
CASSYYGLKLNEQFF
TGTGCCAGCAGTTACTACGGCTTGAAGCTCAATGAGCAGTTCTTC
>.|TRBJ2-1|TRBV28|TRBD2
CASSPPTSPYNEQFF
TGTGCCAGCAGTCCACCGACTAGCCCCTACAATGAGCAGTTCTTC
>.|TRBJ1-2|TRBV12-3/TRBV12-4|.
CASSFGVGDYGYTF
TGTGCCAGCAGTTTCGGGGTGGGGGACTATGGCTACACCTTC
>.|TRBJ2-3|TRBV20-1|.
CSVGSGTVDTQYF
TGCAGTGTAGGTAGCGGGACAGTAGATACGCAGTATTTT
>.|TRBJ1-2|TRBV12-3/TRBV12-4|TRBD1
CASSPPGQFNYGYTF
TGTGCCAGCAGTCCGCCGGGACAGTTTAACTATGGCTACACCTTC